The sequence of this TCR beta chain was determined in a study of T cells in Graves' hyperthyroidism and ophthalmopathy. TCR beta CDR3 region amplification was performed from RNA transcripts. When the TCR CDR3 underwent first-round RT-PCR, the HTBI primer set was used. TCRdb itself ran the multiplex PCR reads through MiXCR, one entry per CDR3 protein. The data contain hundreds of thousands of distinct CDR3 sequences, approximately 15% of them singletons. Orbital computed tomography, thyroid ultrasound, serum thyroxine and TRAb, and clinical symptoms together informed the diagnoses. There are many counts of this clonotype. The V and J ends lost 4 bases and 1 base respectively, with 7 bases between them. The germline V gene encodes CDR1 KGHSH and CDR2 LQKENI. The CDR3 is made up of 13 amino acids.

The sample consisted of blood. V usage is TRBV18 and J usage is TRBJ1-1; TRBD1 is a possible D gene (5 bases). The source is a woman aged 18-30 years with Graves' hyperthyroidism. The chain's CDR3 is CASSHGQNTEAFF. The CDR3 DNA sequence: TGTGCCAGCTCACATGGACAGAACACTGAAGCTTTCTTT.